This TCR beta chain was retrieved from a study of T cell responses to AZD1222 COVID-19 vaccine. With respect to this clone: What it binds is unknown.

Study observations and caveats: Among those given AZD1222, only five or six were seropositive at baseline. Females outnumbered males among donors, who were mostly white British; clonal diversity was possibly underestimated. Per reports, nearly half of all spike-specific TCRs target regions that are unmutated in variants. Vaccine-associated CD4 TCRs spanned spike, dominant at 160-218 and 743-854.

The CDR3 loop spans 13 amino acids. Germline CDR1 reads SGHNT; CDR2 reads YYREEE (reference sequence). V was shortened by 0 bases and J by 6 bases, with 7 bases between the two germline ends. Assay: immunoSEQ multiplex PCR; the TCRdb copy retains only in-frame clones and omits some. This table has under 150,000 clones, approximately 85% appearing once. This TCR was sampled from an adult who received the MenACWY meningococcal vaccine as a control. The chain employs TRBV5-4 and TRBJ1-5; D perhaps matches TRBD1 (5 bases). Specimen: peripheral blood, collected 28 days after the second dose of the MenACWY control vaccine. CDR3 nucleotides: TGTGCCAGCAGCTTGGATGGGGGTCAGCCCCAGCATTTT. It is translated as CASSLDGGQPQHF.